These 2 T cell receptor beta chains originate from one sample sequenced in a study of T cell responses to AZD1222 COVID-19 vaccine listed by TCRdb under 2021. Per the publication, the time point label means: baseline before first vaccination. The label giving this sample's treatment or condition can be read as: meningococcal conjugate vaccine given as trial control. Libraries were prepared through the immunoSEQ multiplex PCR assay. What TCRdb holds here is the immuneACCESS table cut down to in-frame rearrangements. Part of the clones is not present; checked against another copy, under half of the missing clones reflect an unresolved V gene, and the others are unexplained. The sample table shows 120,000 or so clones, and 80% to 90% are seen once. The ten largest clones represent over 8.5% of the sample. Sequencing used peripheral blood, obtained on day 0 of MenACWY control vaccination. The receptors were gathered from an adult in good health.

This clone has just a few counts. J is TRBJ2-1 and V is TRBV5-1; 10 bases fit TRBD2. The CDR3 spans 16 residues. Per the germline V gene, CDR1 is SGHRS and CDR2 is YFSETQ. With V trimmed by 4 bases and J by 4 bases, 8 bases remained unmatched. CDR3 sequence reads: CASSELTSGIYNEQFF. CDR3 in DNA: TGCGCCAGCAGCGAGCTCACTAGCGGGATTTACAATGAGCAGTTCTTC.

This chain connects TRBV7-2 to TRBJ1-3, with D uncertain. The CDR3 totals 15 residues. The germline CDR1 and CDR2 sequences are SGHTA and FQGNSA. Trimming stripped 1 base from V and 0 bases from J, with 7 bases between. The CDR3 here is CASSLGGVSGNTIYF. CDR3 in DNA: TGTGCCAGCAGCTTAGGCGGGGTCTCTGGAAACACCATATATTTT.